These 4 T cell receptor beta chains originate from one sample sequenced in a study of blood T cell repertoires in COVID-19 (dated by TCRdb to 2018 to 2020). The library relied on the immunoSEQ multiplex PCR assay. As stored in TCRdb, this immuneACCESS dataset retains in-frame rearrangements with V and J assigned. A fraction of the clones does not appear; measured against another copy, unresolved V genes explain less than half of the discrepancy, and the remainder lacks a known reason. The sample data list some 210,000 clones, and roughly 80% of these were observed just once. The ten most abundant clones make up around 21% of the sample. The sequencing sample was made of peripheral blood. Receptor source: a human donor in a cohort sampled during active COVID-19.

V gene TRBV7-9 combines with J gene TRBJ2-3, with D possibly being TRBD2 (5 bases). The CDR3 loop spans 16 amino acids. V was pared by 6 bases and J by 7 bases, with 23 bases between. Germline V lookup: CDR1 SEHNR, CDR2 FQNEAQ (reference sequence). CDR3 protein: CASSSAGLRTLNTQYF. DNA for the CDR3: TGTGCCAGCAGTTCTGCCGGACTCCGTACCTTGAATACGCAGTATTTT.

The chain joins TRBV19 to TRBJ2-3; 9 nucleotides align to TRBD2. V lost 4 bases and J lost 2; bases outside the gene matches: 7. Germline assignment: CDR1 LNHDA and CDR2 SQIVND (reference sequence). This CDR3 has 16 residues. CDR3: CASSTGLASYTDTQYF. The CDR3 region has the DNA TGTGCCAGTAGTACGGGACTAGCCTCCTACACAGATACGCAGTATTTT.

This clone was recorded only once. J is TRBJ1-2 and V is TRBV6-5; 8 bases are a match to TRBD1. This CDR3 region has 13 residues. In germline, CDR1 is MNHEY, CDR2 SVGAGI. After removal of 8 bases from V and 6 bases from J, the junction contained 8 bases not matched to a gene. For the CDR3, the DNA is TGTGCCAGCCGACAGGGGCGTCCAGATGGCTACACCTTC. Translated, it gives CASRQGRPDGYTF.

This clone has more than one count but fewer than ten. The chain uses TRBV19 and TRBJ1-3, with TRBD1 matching 8 bases. CDR1 is LNHDA and CDR2 is SQIVND in the germline V gene (reference sequence). The CDR3 contains 17 residues. V dropped 4 bases and J dropped 0; count of bases not matched to a gene: 8. The CDR3: CASSTLAGGRSGNTIYF. The CDR3 DNA is TGTGCCAGTAGTACGCTGGCAGGGGGCCGCTCTGGAAACACCATATATTTT.